This T cell receptor (beta chain) was sequenced in a study of cytomegalovirus exposure and HLA in healthy donors. In the PCR, 60 Vbeta and 13 Jbeta primers were used. The assay was immunoSEQ multiplex PCR, and TCRdb's table has in-frame clones only and misses some. This table holds 150,000 to 200,000 clones, about 80% found once. Germline V lookup: CDR1 ENHRY, CDR2 SYGVKD. There are 16 residues in the CDR3. V lost 2 bases to trimming and J lost 0 bases, with 11 bases between them. The chain is built from TRBV10-3 and TRBJ1-3; possibly TRBD1 for D (6 bases). Source material: PBMCs. The clonotype comes from a woman between 40 and 55 years old in good health and CMV-seronegative. CDR3 sequence reads: CAISERGSFSGNTIYF. CDR3 nucleotide sequence: TGTGCCATCAGTGAGAGGGGGTCCTTCTCTGGAAACACCATATATTTT.